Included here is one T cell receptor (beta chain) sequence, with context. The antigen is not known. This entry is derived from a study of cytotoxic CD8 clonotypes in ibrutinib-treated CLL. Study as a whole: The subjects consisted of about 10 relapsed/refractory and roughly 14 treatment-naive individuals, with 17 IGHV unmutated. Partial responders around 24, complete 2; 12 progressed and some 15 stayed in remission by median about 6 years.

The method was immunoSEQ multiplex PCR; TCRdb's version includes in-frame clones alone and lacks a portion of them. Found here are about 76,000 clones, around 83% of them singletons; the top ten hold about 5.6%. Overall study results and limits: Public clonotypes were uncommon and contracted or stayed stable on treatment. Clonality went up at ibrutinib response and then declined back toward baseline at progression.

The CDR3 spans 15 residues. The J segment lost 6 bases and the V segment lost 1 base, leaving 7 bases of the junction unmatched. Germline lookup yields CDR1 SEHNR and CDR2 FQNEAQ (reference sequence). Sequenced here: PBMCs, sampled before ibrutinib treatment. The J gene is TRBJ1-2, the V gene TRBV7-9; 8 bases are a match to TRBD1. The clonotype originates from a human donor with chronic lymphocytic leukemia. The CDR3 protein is CASSLEDRAGDGYTF. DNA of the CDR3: TGTGCCAGCAGCTTAGAGGACAGGGCGGGAGATGGCTACACCTTC.